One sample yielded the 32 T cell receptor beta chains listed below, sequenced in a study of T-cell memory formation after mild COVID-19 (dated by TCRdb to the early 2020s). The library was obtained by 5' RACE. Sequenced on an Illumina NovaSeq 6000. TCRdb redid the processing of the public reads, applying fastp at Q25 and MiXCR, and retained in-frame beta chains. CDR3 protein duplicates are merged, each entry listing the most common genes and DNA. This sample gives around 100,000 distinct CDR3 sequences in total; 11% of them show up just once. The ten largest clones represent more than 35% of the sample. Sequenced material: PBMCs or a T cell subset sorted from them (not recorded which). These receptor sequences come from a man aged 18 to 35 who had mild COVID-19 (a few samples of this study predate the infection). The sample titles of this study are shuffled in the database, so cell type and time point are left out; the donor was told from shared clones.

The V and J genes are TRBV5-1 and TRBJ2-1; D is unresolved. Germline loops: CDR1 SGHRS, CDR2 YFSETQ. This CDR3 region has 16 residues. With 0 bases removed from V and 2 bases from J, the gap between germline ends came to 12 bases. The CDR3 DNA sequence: TGCGCCAGCAGCTTGGACCGGGTGTGGACCTACAATGAGCAGTTCTTC. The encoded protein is CASSLDRVWTYNEQFF.

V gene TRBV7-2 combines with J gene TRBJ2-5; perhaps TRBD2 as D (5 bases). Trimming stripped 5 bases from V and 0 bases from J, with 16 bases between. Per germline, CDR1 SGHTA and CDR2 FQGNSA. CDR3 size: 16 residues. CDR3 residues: CASSAPSFGDQETQYF. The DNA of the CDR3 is TGTGCCAGCAGCGCACCCTCCTTCGGGGACCAAGAGACCCAGTACTTC.

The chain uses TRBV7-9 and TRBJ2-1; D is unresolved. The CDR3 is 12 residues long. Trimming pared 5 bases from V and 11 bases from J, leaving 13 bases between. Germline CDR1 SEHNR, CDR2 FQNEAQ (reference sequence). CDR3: CASSPEPAKQFF. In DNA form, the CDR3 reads TGTGCCAGCAGCCCCGAACCGGCAAAGCAGTTCTTC.

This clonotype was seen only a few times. The CDR3 DNA reads as TGTGCCAGCAGCTCCCGACAGGGGAGCAATCAGCCCCAGCATTTT. Amino acid sequence: CASSSRQGSNQPQHF. The chain couples TRBV28 to TRBJ1-5, with 8 bases that match TRBD1. This CDR3 is 15 amino acids long. Germline lookup yields CDR1 MDHEN and CDR2 SYDVKM. V was pared by 6 bases and J by 1 base, with 5 bases of the junction left unmatched.

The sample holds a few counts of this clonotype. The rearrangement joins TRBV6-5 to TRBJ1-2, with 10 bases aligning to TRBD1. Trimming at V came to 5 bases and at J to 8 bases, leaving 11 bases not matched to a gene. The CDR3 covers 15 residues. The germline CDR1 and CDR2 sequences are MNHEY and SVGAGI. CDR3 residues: CASSVPGTGVGGYTF. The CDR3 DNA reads TGTGCCAGCAGTGTTCCCGGGACAGGGGTCGGCGGCTACACCTTC.

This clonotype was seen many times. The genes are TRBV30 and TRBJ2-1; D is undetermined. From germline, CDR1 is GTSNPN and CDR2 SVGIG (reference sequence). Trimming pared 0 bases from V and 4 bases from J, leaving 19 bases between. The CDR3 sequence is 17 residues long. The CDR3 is CAWSVRSRLRPYNEQFF. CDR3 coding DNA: TGTGCCTGGAGTGTACGATCGAGACTTCGTCCATACAATGAGCAGTTCTTC.

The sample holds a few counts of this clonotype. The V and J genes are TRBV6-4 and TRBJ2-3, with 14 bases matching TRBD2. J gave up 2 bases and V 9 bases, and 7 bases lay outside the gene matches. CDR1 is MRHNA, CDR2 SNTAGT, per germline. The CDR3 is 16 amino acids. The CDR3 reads CASKSTSGGDTDTQYF. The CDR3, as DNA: TGTGCCAGTAAATCGACTAGCGGGGGGGACACAGATACGCAGTATTTT.

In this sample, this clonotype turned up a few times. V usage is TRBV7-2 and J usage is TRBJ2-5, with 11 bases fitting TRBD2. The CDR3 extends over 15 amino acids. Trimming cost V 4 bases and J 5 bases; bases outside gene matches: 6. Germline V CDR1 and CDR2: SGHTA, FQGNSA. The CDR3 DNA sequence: TGTGCCAGCAGCTCCGGGACTAGCGGCGTTGAGACCCAGTACTTC. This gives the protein CASSSGTSGVETQYF.

CDR3 in DNA: TGTGCCAGCAGCTTAGAAAGGGGGCCCTACAATGAGCAGTTCTTC. Translated: CASSLERGPYNEQFF. The chain joins TRBV7-2 to TRBJ2-1; TRBD1 matches 7 bases. This CDR3 is built from 15 residues. The germline gives CDR1 SGHTA, CDR2 FQGNSA. Germline trimming cut 1 base from V and 2 bases from J; bases unmatched to any gene: 2.

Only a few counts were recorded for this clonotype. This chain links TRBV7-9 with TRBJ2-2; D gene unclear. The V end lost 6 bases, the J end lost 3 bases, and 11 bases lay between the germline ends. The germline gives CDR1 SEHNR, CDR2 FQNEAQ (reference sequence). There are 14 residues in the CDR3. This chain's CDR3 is CASRPGPHTGELFF. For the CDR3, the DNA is TGTGCCAGCAGACCCGGGCCCCACACCGGGGAGCTGTTTTTT.

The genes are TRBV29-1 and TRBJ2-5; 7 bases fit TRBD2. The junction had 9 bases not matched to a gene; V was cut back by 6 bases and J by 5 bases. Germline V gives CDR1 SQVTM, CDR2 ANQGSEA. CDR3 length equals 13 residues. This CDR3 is CSVDRGVDETQYF. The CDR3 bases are TGCAGCGTCGATCGGGGGGTGGATGAGACCCAGTACTTC.

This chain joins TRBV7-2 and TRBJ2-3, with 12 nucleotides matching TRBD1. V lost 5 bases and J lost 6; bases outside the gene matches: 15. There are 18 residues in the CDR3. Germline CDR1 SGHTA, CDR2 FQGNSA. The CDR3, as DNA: TGTGCCAGCAGCCGGTTAGCGCCGGGACAGGGGGCCGGCGATACGCAGTATTTT. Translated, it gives CASSRLAPGQGAGDTQYF.

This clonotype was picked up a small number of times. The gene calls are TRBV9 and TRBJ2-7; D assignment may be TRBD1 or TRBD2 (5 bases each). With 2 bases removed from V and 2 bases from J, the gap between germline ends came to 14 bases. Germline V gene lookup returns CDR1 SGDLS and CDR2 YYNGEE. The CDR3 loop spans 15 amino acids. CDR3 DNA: TGTGCCAGCAGCGTCGGACCGGGGCCCACCTACGAGCAGTACGTC. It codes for CASSVGPGPTYEQYV.

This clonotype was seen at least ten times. DNA for the CDR3: TGCGCCAGCAGCCCGCCGTTACTCGAGACCCAGTACTTC. As protein: CASSPPLLETQYF. V gene TRBV4-1 combines with J gene TRBJ2-5, with D hard to call. The V end lost 4 bases, the J end lost 5 bases, and 11 bases lay between the germline ends. Per germline, CDR1 MGHRA and CDR2 YSYEKL. The CDR3 has 13 residues.

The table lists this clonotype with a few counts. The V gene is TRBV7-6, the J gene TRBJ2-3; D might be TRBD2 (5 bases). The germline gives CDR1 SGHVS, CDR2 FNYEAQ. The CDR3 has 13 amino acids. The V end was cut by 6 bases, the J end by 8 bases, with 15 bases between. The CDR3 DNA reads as TGTGCCAGCAGTACGCAAAGCGGTGGTACGCAGTATTTT. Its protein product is CASSTQSGGTQYF.

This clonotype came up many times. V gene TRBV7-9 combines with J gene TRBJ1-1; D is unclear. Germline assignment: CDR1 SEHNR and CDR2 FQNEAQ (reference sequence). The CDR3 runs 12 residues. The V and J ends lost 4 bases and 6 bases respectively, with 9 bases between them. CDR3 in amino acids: CASSSGVAEAFF. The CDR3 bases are TGTGCCAGCAGCTCAGGTGTAGCTGAAGCTTTCTTT.

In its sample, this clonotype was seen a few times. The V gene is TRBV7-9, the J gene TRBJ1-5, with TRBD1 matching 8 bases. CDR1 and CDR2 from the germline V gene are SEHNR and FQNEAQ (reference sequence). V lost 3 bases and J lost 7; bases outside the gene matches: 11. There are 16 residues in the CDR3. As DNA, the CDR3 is TGTGCCAGCAGCTTGGGCCGTGGACAGGGTTGGCAGCCCCAGCATTTT. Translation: CASSLGRGQGWQPQHF.

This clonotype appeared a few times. CDR3: CASSVAGGANEQFF. Here the CDR3 DNA reads TGTGCCAGCAGCGTAGCGGGGGGGGCCAATGAGCAGTTCTTC. The V gene is TRBV9, the J gene TRBJ2-1, with TRBD2 matching 8 bases. The CDR3 sequence is 14 residues long. After removal of 0 bases from V and 6 bases from J, the junction contained 2 bases not matched to a gene. CDR1 is SGDLS and CDR2 is YYNGEE in the germline V gene.

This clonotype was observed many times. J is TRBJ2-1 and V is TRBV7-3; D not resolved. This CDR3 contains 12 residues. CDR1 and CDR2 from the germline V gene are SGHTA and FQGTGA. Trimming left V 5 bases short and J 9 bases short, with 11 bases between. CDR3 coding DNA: TGTGCCAGCAGCCACCCCCATCGTGAGCAGTTCTTC. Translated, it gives CASSHPHREQFF.

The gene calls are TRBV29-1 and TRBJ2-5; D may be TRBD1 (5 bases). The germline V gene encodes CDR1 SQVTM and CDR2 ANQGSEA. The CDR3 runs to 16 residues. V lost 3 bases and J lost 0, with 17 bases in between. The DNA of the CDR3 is TGCAGCGTTGATTTTCAGGGCATCCGGTACCAAGAGACCCAGTACTTC. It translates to CSVDFQGIRYQETQYF. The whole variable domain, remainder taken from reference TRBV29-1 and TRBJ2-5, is SAVISQKPSRDICQRGTSLTIQCQVDSQVTMMFWYRQQPGQSLTLIATANQGSEATYESGFVIDKFPISRPNLTFSTLTVSNMSPEDSSIYLCSVDFQGIRYQETQYFGPGTRLLVL.

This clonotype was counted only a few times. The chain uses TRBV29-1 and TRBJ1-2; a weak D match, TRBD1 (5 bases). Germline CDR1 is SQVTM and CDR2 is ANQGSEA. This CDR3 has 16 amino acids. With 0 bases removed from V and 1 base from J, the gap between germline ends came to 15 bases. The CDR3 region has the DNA TGCAGCGTTGAAGATCTAGGGCAGACAGATAACTATGGCTACACCTTC. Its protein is CSVEDLGQTDNYGYTF.

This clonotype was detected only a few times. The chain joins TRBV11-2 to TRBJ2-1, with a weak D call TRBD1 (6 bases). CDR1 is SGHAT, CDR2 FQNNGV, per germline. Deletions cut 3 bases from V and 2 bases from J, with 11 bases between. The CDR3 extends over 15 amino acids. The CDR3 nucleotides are TGTGCCAGCAGCTTTACAGGGAGTCCCTACAATGAGCAGTTCTTC. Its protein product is CASSFTGSPYNEQFF. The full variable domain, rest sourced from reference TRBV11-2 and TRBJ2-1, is EAGVAQSPRYKIIEKRQSVAFWCNPISGHATLYWYQQILGQGPKLLIQFQNNGVVDDSQLPKDRFSAERLKGVDSTLKIQPAKLEDSAVYLCASSFTGSPYNEQFFGPGTRLTVL.

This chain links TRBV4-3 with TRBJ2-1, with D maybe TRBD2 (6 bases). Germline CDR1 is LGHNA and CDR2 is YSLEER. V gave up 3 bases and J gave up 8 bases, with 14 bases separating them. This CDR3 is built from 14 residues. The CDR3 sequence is CASSHAGTQDEQFF. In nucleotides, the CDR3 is TGCGCCAGCAGCCACGCCGGGACTCAGGATGAGCAGTTCTTC.

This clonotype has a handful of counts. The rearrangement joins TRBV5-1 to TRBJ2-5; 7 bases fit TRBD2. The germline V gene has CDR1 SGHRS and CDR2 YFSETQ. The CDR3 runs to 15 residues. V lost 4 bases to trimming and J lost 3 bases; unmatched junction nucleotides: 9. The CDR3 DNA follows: TGCGCCAGCAGCCGAACTGACAGCGGGAAAGAGACCCAGTACTTC. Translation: CASSRTDSGKETQYF. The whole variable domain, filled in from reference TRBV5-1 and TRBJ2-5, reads KAGVTQTPRYLIKTRGQQVTLSCSPISGHRSVSWYQQTPGQGLQFLFEYFSETQRNKGNFPGRFSGRQFSNSRSEMNVSTLELGDSALYLCASSRTDSGKETQYFGPGTRLLVL.

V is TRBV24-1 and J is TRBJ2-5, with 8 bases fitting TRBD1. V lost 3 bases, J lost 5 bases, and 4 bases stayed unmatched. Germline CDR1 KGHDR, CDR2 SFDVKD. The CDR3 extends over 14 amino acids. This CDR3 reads CATSDRQGWETQYF. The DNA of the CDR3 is TGTGCCACCAGTGATCGACAGGGGTGGGAGACCCAGTACTTC.

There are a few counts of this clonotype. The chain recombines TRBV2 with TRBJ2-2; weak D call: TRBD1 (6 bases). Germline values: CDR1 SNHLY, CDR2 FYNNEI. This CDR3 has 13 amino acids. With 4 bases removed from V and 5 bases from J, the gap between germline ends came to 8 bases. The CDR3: CASSAGETGELFF. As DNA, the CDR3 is TGTGCCAGCAGTGCAGGGGAAACCGGGGAGCTGTTTTTT.

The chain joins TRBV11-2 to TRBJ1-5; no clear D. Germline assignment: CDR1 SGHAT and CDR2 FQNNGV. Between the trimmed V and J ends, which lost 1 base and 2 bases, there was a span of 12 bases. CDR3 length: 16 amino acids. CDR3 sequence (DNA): TGTGCCAGCAGCTTAGGTATCCTGCGAGGCAATCAGCCCCAGCATTTT. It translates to CASSLGILRGNQPQHF. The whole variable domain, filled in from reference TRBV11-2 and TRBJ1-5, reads EAGVAQSPRYKIIEKRQSVAFWCNPISGHATLYWYQQILGQGPKLLIQFQNNGVVDDSQLPKDRFSAERLKGVDSTLKIQPAKLEDSAVYLCASSLGILRGNQPQHFGDGTRLSIL.

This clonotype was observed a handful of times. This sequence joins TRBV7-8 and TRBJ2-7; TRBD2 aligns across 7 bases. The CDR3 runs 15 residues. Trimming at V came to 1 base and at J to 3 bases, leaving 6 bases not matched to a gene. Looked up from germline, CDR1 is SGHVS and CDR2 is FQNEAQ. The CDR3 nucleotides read TGTGCCAGCAGCTTAGACCGTGGGGGGGGCTACGAGCAGTACGTC. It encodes CASSLDRGGGYEQYV.

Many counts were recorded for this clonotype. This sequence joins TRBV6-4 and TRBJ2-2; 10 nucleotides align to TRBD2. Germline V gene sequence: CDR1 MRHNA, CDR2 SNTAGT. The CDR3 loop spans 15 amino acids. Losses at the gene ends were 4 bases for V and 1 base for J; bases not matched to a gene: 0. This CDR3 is CASSGLAGNTGELFF. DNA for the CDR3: TGTGCCAGCAGTGGACTAGCGGGGAACACCGGGGAGCTGTTTTTT.

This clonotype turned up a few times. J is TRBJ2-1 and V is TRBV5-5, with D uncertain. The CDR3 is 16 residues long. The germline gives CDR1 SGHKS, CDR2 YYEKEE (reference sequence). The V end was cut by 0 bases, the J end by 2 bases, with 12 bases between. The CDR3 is CASSLALPVTYNEQFF. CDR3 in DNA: TGTGCCAGCAGCTTGGCCCTACCAGTTACCTACAATGAGCAGTTCTTC.

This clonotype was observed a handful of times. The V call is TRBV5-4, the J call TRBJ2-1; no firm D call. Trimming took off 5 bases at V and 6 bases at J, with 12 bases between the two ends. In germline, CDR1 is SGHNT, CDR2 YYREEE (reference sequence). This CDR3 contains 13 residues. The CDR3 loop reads CASSSESPNEQFF. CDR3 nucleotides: TGTGCCAGCAGTTCCGAAAGTCCCAATGAGCAGTTCTTC.

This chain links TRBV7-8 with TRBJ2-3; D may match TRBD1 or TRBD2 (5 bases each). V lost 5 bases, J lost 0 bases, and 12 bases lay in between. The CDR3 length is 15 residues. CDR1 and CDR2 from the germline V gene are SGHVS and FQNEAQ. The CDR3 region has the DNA TGTGCCAGCAGCAAGGGACGGGGAAGCACAGATACGCAGTATTTT. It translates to CASSKGRGSTDTQYF.